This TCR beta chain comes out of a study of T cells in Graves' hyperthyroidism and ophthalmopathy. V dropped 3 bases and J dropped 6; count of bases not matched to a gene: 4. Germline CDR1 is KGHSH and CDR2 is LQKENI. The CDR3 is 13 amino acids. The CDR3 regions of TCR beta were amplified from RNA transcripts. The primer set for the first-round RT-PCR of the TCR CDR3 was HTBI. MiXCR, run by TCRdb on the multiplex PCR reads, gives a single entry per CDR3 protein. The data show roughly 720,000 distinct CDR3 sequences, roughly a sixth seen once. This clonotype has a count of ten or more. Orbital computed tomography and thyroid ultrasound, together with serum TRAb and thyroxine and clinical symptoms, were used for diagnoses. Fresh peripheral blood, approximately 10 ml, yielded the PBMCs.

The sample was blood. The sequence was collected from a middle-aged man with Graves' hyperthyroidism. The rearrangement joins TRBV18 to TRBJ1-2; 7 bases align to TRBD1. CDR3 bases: TGTGCCAGCTCACCGGACAGGAGGAATGGCTACACCTTC. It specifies CASSPDRRNGYTF. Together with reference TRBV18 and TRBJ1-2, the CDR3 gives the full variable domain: NAGVMQNPRHLVRRRGQEARLRCSPMKGHSHVYWYRQLPEEGLKFMVYLQKENIIDESGMPKERFSAEFPKEGPSILRIQQVVRGDSAAYFCASSPDRRNGYTFGSGTRLTVV.